Listed below are T cell receptor beta chains from one sample, sequenced in a study of regulatory T cells in long-lasting Graves disease. TCRdb fed the multiplex PCR reads into MiXCR, producing one record per CDR3 protein. The data hold approximately 350,000 distinct CDR3 sequences, with about an eighth observed a single time. This same sample was also taken into another study, of T cells in Graves' hyperthyroidism and ophthalmopathy.

The input for sequencing was peripheral blood mononuclear cells (PBMCs), taken at new diagnosis, from a patient treated with antithyroid drugs. These receptor sequences come from a woman aged 18-35 years with Graves disease. Each CDR3 is given with its conserved first and last residue. D genes are given only for firm matches. Rows give clone size only sometimes, using once, few, many, or a class for an expanded clone.

V,size,J,D,CDR3,DNA
TRBV20-1,many,TRBJ2-3,NA,CSARDSQGDTQYF,TGCAGTGCTAGAGATTCCCAAGGGGATACGCAGTATTTT
TRBV3-1,many,TRBJ2-1,NA,CASSPTHDAGDEQFF,TGTGCCAGCAGCCCTACCCATGATGCAGGGGATGAGCAGTTCTTC
TRBV6-2/TRBV6-3,NA,TRBJ2-7,NA,CASSRLVSYEQYF,TGTGCCAGCTCCCGACTAGTTTCCTACGAGCAGTACTTC
TRBV9,NA,TRBJ2-7,NA,CASSVGKAAHEQYF,TGTGCCAGCAGCGTGGGTAAGGCAGCCCACGAGCAGTACTTC
TRBV7-2,few,TRBJ1-6,NA,CASSLDHRAYNSPLHF,TGTGCCAGCAGCTTAGACCACAGGGCTTATAATTCACCCCTCCACTTT
TRBV7-3,many,TRBJ2-3,NA,CASSPLGHPGTDTQYF,TGTGCCAGCAGCCCCCTAGGACACCCAGGCACAGATACGCAGTATTTT
TRBV5-6,many,TRBJ2-1,NA,CASSLELTYNEQFF,TGTGCCAGCAGCTTGGAGCTGACTTACAATGAGCAGTTCTTC
TRBV28,many,TRBJ2-4,NA,CASSLWGIRDKNIQYF,TGTGCCAGCAGTTTATGGGGAATTCGGGACAAAAACATTCAGTACTTC
TRBV5-5,few,TRBJ2-7,NA,CASSPRDRRAYEQYF,TGTGCCAGCAGCCCCCGGGACCGCCGAGCCTACGAGCAGTACTTC
TRBV20-1,many,TRBJ2-7,NA,CSADRTVRYEQYF,TGCAGTGCTGATAGGACGGTGCGCTACGAGCAGTACTTC
TRBV5-1,many,TRBJ1-2,TRBD1,CASSATQGVYGYTF,TGCGCCAGCAGCGCCACACAGGGGGTCTATGGCTACACCTTC
TRBV20-1,many,TRBJ2-1,NA,CSATMRGRSYNEQFF,TGCAGTGCTACCATGAGGGGGAGGTCCTACAATGAGCAGTTCTTC
TRBV3-1,few,TRBJ1-6,NA,CASSQEWAGTGSPLHF,TGTGCCAGCAGCCAAGAGTGGGCGGGAACCGGGTCACCCCTCCACTTT
TRBV4-2,many,TRBJ1-5,NA,CASSQDKRGNQPQHF,TGTGCCAGCAGCCAGGATAAGAGAGGCAATCAGCCCCAGCATTTT
TRBV12-3/TRBV12-4,many,TRBJ2-7,TRBD2,CASSSTGTSGRGYEQYF,TGTGCCAGCAGTTCTACCGGGACTAGCGGGAGAGGTTACGAGCAGTACTTC
TRBV20-1,many,TRBJ2-1,NA,CSATSAYNEQFF,TGCAGTGCTACTAGCGCTTACAATGAGCAGTTCTTC
TRBV6-1,many,TRBJ1-1,NA,CASTSGARHTEAFF,TGTGCCAGCACCTCCGGGGCCCGGCACACTGAAGCTTTCTTT
TRBV7-3,NA,TRBJ2-6,TRBD1,CASRIPGQGSGGANVPTF,TGTGCCAGCAGAATCCCGGGACAGGGCAGCGGTGGGGCCAACGTCCCGACTTTC
TRBV24-1,NA,TRBJ2-2,NA,CATSGAGSTGELFF,TGTGCCACCAGTGGGGCAGGTTCCACCGGGGAGCTGTTTTTT
TRBV7-2,many,TRBJ1-4,TRBD1,CASSFHRGGEKLFF,TGTGCCAGCAGCTTTCACAGGGGGGGTGAAAAACTGTTTTTT
TRBV20-1,few,TRBJ1-1,NA,CSAREVWNTEAFF,TGCAGTGCTAGAGAGGTTTGGAACACTGAAGCTTTCTTT
TRBV12-5,many,TRBJ2-3,NA,CASGLTVSTDTQYF,TGTGCTAGTGGACTGACAGTTAGCACAGATACGCAGTATTTT
TRBV10-3,many,TRBJ2-1,NA,CAIRGRGTYNEQFF,TGTGCCATCAGGGGTCGGGGGACCTACAATGAGCAGTTCTTC
TRBV3-1,many,TRBJ2-5,NA,CASAWVGEETQYF,TGTGCCAGCGCTTGGGTTGGGGAGGAGACCCAGTACTTC
TRBV7-9,many,TRBJ2-1,TRBD2,CASRRLAGLSYNEQFF,TGTGCCAGCCGCAGACTAGCGGGACTTTCCTACAATGAGCAGTTCTTC
TRBV7-2,many,TRBJ1-2,TRBD1,CASSLKGLPGGLFRTNYGYTF,TGTGCCAGCAGCTTAAAGGGTCTCCCAGGGGGTTTGTTCCGAACTAACTATGGCTACACCTTC
TRBV2,many,TRBJ2-1,NA,CASSDAWPSEEQFF,TGTGCCAGCAGTGACGCGTGGCCCTCGGAAGAGCAGTTCTTC
TRBV7-2,many,TRBJ2-1,TRBD2,CASSRPTSGSPKMDEQFF,TGTGCCAGCAGCCGACCGACTAGCGGGAGCCCCAAGATGGATGAGCAGTTCTTC
TRBV6-1,many,TRBJ1-1,TRBD1,CASTHRQGETEAFF,TGTGCCAGCACCCACCGACAGGGAGAAACTGAAGCTTTCTTT
TRBV4-1,many,TRBJ2-5,NA,CASSQLVLRVAVDQETQYF,TGCGCCAGCAGCCAGTTAGTCTTGAGGGTAGCGGTGGACCAAGAGACCCAGTACTTC
TRBV27,many,TRBJ2-7,NA,CASSLTGVGYEQYF,TGTGCCAGCAGTTTGACGGGAGTAGGCTACGAGCAGTACTTC
TRBV10-2,NA,TRBJ2-6,NA,CASSEGTWFWEGANVLTF,TGCGCCAGCAGTGAGGGGACATGGTTTTGGGAGGGGGCCAACGTCCTGACTTTC
TRBV12-3/TRBV12-4,many,TRBJ1-1,TRBD1,CASSFPTGQTGLNTEAFF,TGTGCCAGCAGTTTCCCCACGGGCCAGACAGGGCTGAACACTGAAGCTTTCTTT
TRBV7-2,few,TRBJ2-7,TRBD2,CASSLVGGGSLHYEQYF,TGTGCCAGCAGCTTAGTTGGGGGGGGATCGTTACACTACGAGCAGTACTTC
TRBV6-9,many,TRBJ2-2,TRBD1,CASSYSGTGTTGELFF,TGTGCCAGCAGTTACTCAGGGACAGGGACGACCGGGGAGCTGTTTTTT
TRBV7-9,NA,TRBJ1-2,NA,CASRGTRPYGHTF,TGTGCCAGCCGGGGGACCCGGCCGTATGGCCACACCTTC
TRBV20-1,many,TRBJ2-3,NA,CSAHVSSTDTQYF,TGCAGTGCTCATGTCTCTAGCACAGATACGCAGTATTTT
TRBV2,many,TRBJ2-3,NA,CASSGSRVGDTDTQYF,TGTGCCAGCAGTGGGTCCAGGGTGGGGGACACAGATACGCAGTATTTT
TRBV20-1,many,TRBJ1-2,TRBD1,CSAGQGACTGGYTF,TGCAGTGCGGGACAGGGGGCATGTACTGGGGGCTACACCTTC
TRBV27,many,TRBJ1-5,NA,CASSPQGPGGGPQHF,TGTGCCAGCAGTCCCCAGGGGCCGGGCGGGGGGCCCCAGCATTTT
TRBV9,NA,TRBJ1-1,NA,CASSPAGAVGTEAFF,TGTGCCAGCAGCCCAGCAGGGGCGGTGGGCACTGAAGCTTTCTTT
TRBV7-2,NA,TRBJ2-5,NA,CASSLGTKGRLETQYF,TGTGCCAGCAGCTTAGGGACGAAAGGCCGGTTAGAGACCCAGTACTTC
TRBV6-2/TRBV6-3,many,TRBJ1-1,NA,CASRNQGEITEAFF,TGTGCCAGCAGGAACCAGGGAGAAATAACTGAAGCTTTCTTT
TRBV12-5,NA,TRBJ1-1,NA,CASGLEGWFTEAFF,TGTGCTAGTGGTCTTGAGGGGTGGTTCACTGAAGCTTTCTTT
TRBV11-2,many,TRBJ2-3,TRBD2,CASSLVASGRPTDTQYF,TGTGCCAGCAGCTTAGTTGCTAGCGGGAGGCCCACAGATACGCAGTATTTT
TRBV27,many,TRBJ2-1,TRBD2,CASSPSGGLGYNEQFF,TGTGCCAGCAGTCCTTCGGGGGGGCTCGGCTACAATGAGCAGTTCTTC
TRBV7-2,many,TRBJ2-7,NA,CASSLSPSSHEQYF,TGTGCCAGCAGCTTATCTCCTAGCAGCCACGAGCAGTACTTC
TRBV29-1,many,TRBJ1-3,TRBD1,CSVIFAGQSSGNTIYF,TGCAGCGTTATATTTGCGGGACAGAGCTCTGGAAACACCATATATTTT
TRBV12-3/TRBV12-4,many,TRBJ1-1,NA,CASSLLSGEAFF,TGTGCCAGCAGTTTACTAAGCGGCGAAGCTTTCTTT
TRBV6-5,many,TRBJ1-6,TRBD1,CASSYTWTGEGLHLHF,TGTGCCAGCAGTTACACTTGGACAGGGGAAGGTTTGCACCTCCACTTT
TRBV7-9,many,TRBJ1-1,TRBD1,CASSFSSGTGRLAFF,TGTGCCAGCAGCTTCAGCTCCGGGACAGGGAGGCTGGCTTTCTTT
TRBV2,medium-sized,TRBJ1-5,NA,CASRAQGNQPQHF,TGTGCCAGCAGGGCCCAGGGGAATCAGCCCCAGCATTTT
TRBV10-3,many,TRBJ1-5,TRBD1,CAISESAYRGQPQHF,TGTGCCATCAGTGAATCAGCATACAGGGGACAGCCCCAGCATTTT
TRBV6-1,NA,TRBJ1-5,TRBD1,CASRQGNSNQPQHF,TGTGCCAGCAGACAGGGGAATAGCAATCAGCCCCAGCATTTT
TRBV24-1,few,TRBJ1-5,NA,CATSDLGRVTQHF,TGTGCCACCAGTGATTTAGGGAGGGTTACCCAGCATTTT